These 3 T cell receptor beta chains originate from one sample sequenced in a study of blood T cell repertoires in COVID-19 (dated by TCRdb to the early 2020s). Library creation used the immunoSEQ multiplex PCR assay. Here the immuneACCESS table is served through TCRdb, limited to in-frame sequences with V and J called. Missing clones are a known gap in these copies; in checked studies unresolved V genes cover under half, and the rest lacks a known reason. This sample comprises under 15,000 clones, 88% of them detected only once. Clones ranked in the top ten supply 25% to 30% of the sample. The specimen was peripheral blood. The source is a human donor in a cohort sampled during active COVID-19.

The chain has TRBV9 and TRBJ2-1; D perhaps matches TRBD2 (6 bases). CDR3 length: 15 residues. Germline CDR1 and CDR2: SGDLS and YYNGEE. The V gene lost 0 bases and the J gene lost 3 bases, with 10 bases spanning the gap. The CDR3: CASSVDGGDYNEQFF. CDR3 coding DNA: TGTGCCAGCAGCGTAGACGGCGGGGACTACAATGAGCAGTTCTTC. Based on the CDR3 plus reference TRBV9 and TRBJ2-1, the full variable domain is DSGVTQTPKHLITATGQRVTLRCSPRSGDLSVYWYQQSLDQGLQFLIQYYNGEERAKGNILERFSAQQFPDLHSELNLSSLELGDSALYFCASSVDGGDYNEQFFGPGTRLTVL.

This clone has just one count. This rearrangement joins TRBV2 to TRBJ2-4; D gene ambiguous. The germline gives CDR1 SNHLY, CDR2 FYNNEI. Trimming left V 6 bases short and J 0 bases short, with 12 bases between. The CDR3 sequence is 15 residues long. This chain's CDR3 is CASRSSGLAKNIQYF. The CDR3 bases are TGTGCCAGCAGGTCGTCCGGTCTAGCCAAAAACATTCAGTACTTC.

V gene TRBV4-2 combines with J gene TRBJ1-2; possibly TRBD1 for D (6 bases). This CDR3 has 16 amino acids. Germline V gene data show CDR1 as LGHNA and CDR2 as YNFKEQ. V dropped 1 base and J dropped 5 bases, with 17 bases sitting between them. CDR3 loop: CASSQVGQGQLYGYTF. CDR3 bases: TGTGCCAGCAGCCAAGTGGGACAAGGCCAGTTATATGGCTACACCTTC.